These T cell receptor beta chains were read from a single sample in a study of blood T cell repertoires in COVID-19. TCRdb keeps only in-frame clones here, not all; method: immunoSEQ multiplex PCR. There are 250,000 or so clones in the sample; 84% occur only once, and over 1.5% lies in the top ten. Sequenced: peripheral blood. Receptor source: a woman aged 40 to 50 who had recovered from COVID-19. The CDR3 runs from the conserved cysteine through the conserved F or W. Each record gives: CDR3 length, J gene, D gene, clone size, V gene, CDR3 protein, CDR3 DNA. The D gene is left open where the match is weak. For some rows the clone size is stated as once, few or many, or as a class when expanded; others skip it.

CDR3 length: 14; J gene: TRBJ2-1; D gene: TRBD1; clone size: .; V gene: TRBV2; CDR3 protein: CASRPDRAYNEQFF; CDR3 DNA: TGTGCCAGCAGGCCAGACAGGGCCTACAATGAGCAGTTCTTC
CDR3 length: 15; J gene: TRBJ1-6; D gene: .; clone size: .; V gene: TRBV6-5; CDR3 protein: CASRQWSSYNSPLHF; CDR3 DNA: TGTGCCAGCAGGCAGTGGAGCTCCTATAATTCACCCCTCCACTTT
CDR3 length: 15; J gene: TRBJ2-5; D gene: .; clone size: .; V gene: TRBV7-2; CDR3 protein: CASSLARDNQETQYF; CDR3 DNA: TGTGCCAGCAGCTTAGCCCGGGACAACCAAGAGACCCAGTACTTC
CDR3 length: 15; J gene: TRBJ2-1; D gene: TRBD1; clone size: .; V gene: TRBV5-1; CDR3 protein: CASSLQGAGYNEQFF; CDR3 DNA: TGCGCCAGCAGCTTGCAGGGGGCGGGATACAATGAGCAGTTCTTC
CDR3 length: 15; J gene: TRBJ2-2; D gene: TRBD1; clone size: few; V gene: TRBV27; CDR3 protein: CASTRQGMYPGELFF; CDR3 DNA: TGTGCCAGCACCCGACAGGGGATGTACCCCGGGGAGCTGTTTTTT
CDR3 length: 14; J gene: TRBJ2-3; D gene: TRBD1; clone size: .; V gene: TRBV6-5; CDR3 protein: CASSLQGARNTQYF; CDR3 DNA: TGTGCCAGCAGCCTACAGGGGGCGCGGAATACGCAGTATTTT
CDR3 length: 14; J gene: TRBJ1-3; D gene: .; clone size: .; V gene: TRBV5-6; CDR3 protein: CASTLRFSGNTIYF; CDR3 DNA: TGTGCCAGCACACTGCGATTCTCTGGAAACACCATATATTTT
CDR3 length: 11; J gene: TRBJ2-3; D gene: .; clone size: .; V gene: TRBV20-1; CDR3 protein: CSAKEIDTQYF; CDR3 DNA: TGCAGTGCCAAGGAGATAGATACGCAGTATTTT
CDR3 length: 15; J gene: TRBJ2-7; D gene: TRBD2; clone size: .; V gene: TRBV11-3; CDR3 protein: CASSFGTSGSWEQYF; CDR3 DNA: TGTGCCAGCAGCTTCGGGACTAGCGGTTCCTGGGAGCAGTACTTC
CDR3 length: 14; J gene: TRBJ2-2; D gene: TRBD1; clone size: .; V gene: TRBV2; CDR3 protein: CASSVGQGPGELFF; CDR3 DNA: TGTGCCAGCAGCGTCGGACAGGGGCCCGGGGAGCTGTTTTTT
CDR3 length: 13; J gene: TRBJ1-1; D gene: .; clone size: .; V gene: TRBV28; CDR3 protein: CATKPLFSGEAFF; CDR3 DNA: TGTGCCACCAAACCCCTCTTCTCAGGGGAAGCTTTCTTT
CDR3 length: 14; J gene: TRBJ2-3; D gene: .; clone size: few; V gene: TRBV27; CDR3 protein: CASSLTVAGDTQYF; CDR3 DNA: TGTGCCAGCAGTTTGACAGTAGCAGGGGATACGCAGTATTTT
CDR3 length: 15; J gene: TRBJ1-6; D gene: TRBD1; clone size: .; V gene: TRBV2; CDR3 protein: CASSRDSLGNSPLHF; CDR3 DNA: TGTGCCAGCAGTAGGGACAGCCTAGGGAATTCACCCCTCCACTTT
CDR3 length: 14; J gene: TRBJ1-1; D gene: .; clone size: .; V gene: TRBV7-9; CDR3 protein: CASSAPPVNTEAFF; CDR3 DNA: TGTGCCAGCAGCGCCCCCCCAGTGAACACTGAAGCTTTCTTT